A selection of T cell receptor beta chains follows, all from one sample in a study of CD8+CD57+ T cells in acquired aplastic anemia. Via MiXCR, TCRdb re-called the reads, giving one row per CDR3 protein. The table has about 180,000 distinct CDR3 sequences, about 47% seen once. The sequenced sample was sorted CD4+, CD8+, or CD8+CD57+ T cells (not recorded which) from PBMCs. The receptor set was obtained from a human donor in good health. CDR3s include the opening cysteine and the closing phenylalanine or tryptophan. Clone sizes are given selectively: once, few, many, or a class where the clone is expanded.

- | TRBJ2-7 | TRBV30 | CAWGPDTRAEQYF
- | TRBJ1-2 | TRBV5-6 | CASSFSGRVSGYTF
- | TRBJ2-7 | TRBV19 | CASSIDMGEDEQYF
- | TRBJ2-3 | TRBV7-8 | CASSTLADTQYF
- | TRBJ2-3 | TRBV3-1 | CASSQVAGAYTQYF
many | TRBJ2-5 | TRBV4-3 | CASSQDLRQGRQETQYF
- | TRBJ2-7 | TRBV11-2 | CASSLDRTSRYEQYF
many | TRBJ2-1 | TRBV5-6 | CASSFALAGYNEQFF
- | TRBJ2-7 | TRBV29-1 | CSVFREYEQYF
many | TRBJ1-6 | TRBV9 | CASSVEGAENSPLHF
- | TRBJ1-1 | TRBV10-3 | CAIGRGGENTEAFF
- | TRBJ2-7 | TRBV7-9 | CASRNRLYEQYF
many | TRBJ1-5 | TRBV10-3 | CAISGGGLGQPQHF
- | TRBJ2-7 | TRBV2 | CASSERDPGLAYEQYF
- | TRBJ2-7 | TRBV10-3 | CASSYSTALGEQYF
few | TRBJ2-5 | TRBV5-8 | CASSLAGPKGQETRYF
many | TRBJ2-1 | TRBV5-1 | CASSPGTSSYNEQFF
- | TRBJ1-2 | TRBV2 | CASKDNYGYTF
many | TRBJ1-6 | TRBV5-8 | CASSLMTDSPLHF
- | TRBJ1-2 | TRBV5-8 | CASSQGQGLPYGYTF
few | TRBJ1-2 | TRBV29-1 | CSVRQGRTGYGYTF
many | TRBJ1-3 | TRBV5-5 | CATQLAGSRSGNTIYF
many | TRBJ2-5 | TRBV7-2 | CASSLLAGVGQETQYF